These 21 T cell receptor beta chains came from one sample sequenced in a study of blood T cell repertoires in COVID-19. Measured with immunoSEQ multiplex PCR; TCRdb has only the in-frame clones, and not every one. The table includes around 390,000 clones, roughly 89% detected once. The sequenced sample consisted of PBMCs or T cells enriched from blood (not recorded which). Receptors were obtained from a woman aged 50 to 60 who had recovered from COVID-19.

V and J are TRBV6-5 and TRBJ2-3, with D possibly being TRBD1 (5 bases). The CDR3 is made up of 15 amino acids. The ends were cut back, 5 bases at V and 3 bases at J, with 15 bases in the middle. Germline V gene sequence: CDR1 MNHEY, CDR2 SVGAGI. The CDR3 nucleotides read TGTGCCAGCAGTCAACCTCCTGGGGCGACAGATACGCAGTATTTT. Residues: CASSQPPGATDTQYF.

A note on this clone: The junction shows a germline mismatch at one end, possibly a read error. This chain links TRBV2 with TRBJ2-5; 10 nucleotides line up with TRBD1. Germline V lookup: CDR1 SNHLY, CDR2 FYNNEI. The CDR3 has 15 residues. DNA of the CDR3: TGTGCCAGCAGCGATACGGACAGGGGGGGAGAGGCCCAGTACTTC. It codes for CASSDTDRGGEAQYF.

The chain employs TRBV27 and TRBJ1-1; D is unresolved. Trimming cost V 3 bases and J 1 base, with 6 bases left between them. This CDR3 is built from 13 residues. Looked up from germline, CDR1 is MNHEY and CDR2 is SMNVEV (reference sequence). CDR3 in DNA: TGTGCCAGCAGTTTTCCCGGGAACACTGAAGCTTTCTTT. Translating it yields CASSFPGNTEAFF.

The rearrangement uses TRBV27 and TRBJ1-1; a weak D match, TRBD1 (6 bases). Looked up from germline, CDR1 is MNHEY and CDR2 is SMNVEV (reference sequence). V dropped 6 bases and J dropped 0 bases, with 14 bases sitting between them. The CDR3 totals 15 residues. Here the CDR3 reads CASRPGQTLNTEAFF. DNA for the CDR3: TGTGCCAGCAGGCCCGGACAGACGTTGAACACTGAAGCTTTCTTT.

This clone was found a few times. This chain connects TRBV5-1 to TRBJ1-2; tentative D call: TRBD1 (6 bases). V was shortened by 3 bases and J by 6 bases, with 12 bases between the two germline ends. The CDR3 consists of 13 residues. Germline V gene sequence: CDR1 SGHRS, CDR2 YFSETQ. CDR3: CASSSETGNGYTF. The CDR3 DNA follows: TGCGCCAGCAGCTCAGAAACAGGGAATGGCTACACCTTC.

V gene TRBV7-2 combines with J gene TRBJ1-1; weak D call: TRBD1 (5 bases). V was trimmed by 5 bases and J by 2 bases, leaving 15 bases between them. Germline assignment: CDR1 SGHTA and CDR2 FQGNSA. This CDR3 has 15 residues. The CDR3 protein is CASSPPRQSNTEAFF. The CDR3 nucleotides read TGTGCCAGCAGCCCTCCCAGACAGTCTAACACTGAAGCTTTCTTT.

The V and J genes are TRBV2 and TRBJ2-7, with 13 bases fitting TRBD2. CDR3 length equals 16 residues. Trimming at V came to 6 bases and at J to 3 bases, leaving 8 bases not matched to a gene. Germline CDR1 is SNHLY and CDR2 is FYNNEI. CDR3 residues: CASSAGLAGPSYEQYF. For the CDR3, the DNA is TGTGCCAGCAGCGCGGGACTAGCGGGACCAAGCTACGAGCAGTACTTC.

The V and J genes are TRBV5-5 and TRBJ2-4; TRBD1 aligns across 9 bases. V lost 5 bases, J lost 7 bases, and 13 bases stayed unmatched. CDR3 length: 16 amino acids. CDR1 is SGHKS, CDR2 YYEKEE, per germline (reference sequence). This CDR3 is CASRRTLTGGGNIQYF. Written as DNA, the CDR3 is TGTGCCAGCAGACGCACTCTGACAGGGGGAGGGAACATTCAGTACTTC.

CDR3 nucleotides: TGTGCCAGCAGTCCAAGAGGACAACCTGGGGGCTACACCTTC. The encoded protein is CASSPRGQPGGYTF. The chain combines TRBV6-5 with TRBJ1-2, with D possibly matching TRBD1 (5 bases). The CDR3 is 14 amino acids. Germline V gene lookup returns CDR1 MNHEY and CDR2 SVGAGI. Deletions cut 5 bases from V and 8 bases from J, with 18 bases between.

The V and J genes are TRBV4-3 and TRBJ2-1, with TRBD2 matching over 7 bases. The CDR3 is 15 amino acids. Germline V gene lookup returns CDR1 LGHNA and CDR2 YSLEER. Trimming took 0 bases from V and 8 from J; bases not matched to a gene: 7. The CDR3 nucleotides are TGCGCCAGCAGCCAAGATCTTGGCACTAGCGATGAGCAGTTCTTC. It is translated as CASSQDLGTSDEQFF.

The V call is TRBV5-1, the J call TRBJ2-6; 8 bases match TRBD1. The germline V gene encodes CDR1 SGHRS and CDR2 YFSETQ. The CDR3 has 16 amino acids. V dropped 4 bases and J dropped 4; count of bases not matched to a gene: 7. CDR3: CASSQTGQGGANVLTF. CDR3 nucleotide sequence: TGCGCCAGCAGCCAGACTGGACAGGGCGGGGCCAACGTCCTGACTTTC.

Only one count was recorded for this clone. This sequence joins TRBV6-5 and TRBJ2-1, with TRBD1 matching 7 bases. The CDR3 runs 12 residues. The germline gives CDR1 MNHEY, CDR2 SVGAGI. Trimming removed 9 bases from V and 4 bases from J; junction bases left unmatched: 3. For the CDR3, the DNA is TGTGCCAGTTCACAGGGGTACAATGAGCAGTTCTTC. Its translation is CASSQGYNEQFF.

The CDR3 nucleotides are TGCGCCAGCAGCCAAGTGGACAGGGGGCTTTACGAGCAGTACTTC. Its translation is CASSQVDRGLYEQYF. V is TRBV4-1 and J is TRBJ2-7; 11 bases are a match to TRBD1. The junction had 3 bases not matched to a gene; V was cut back by 1 base and J by 4 bases. The CDR3 totals 15 residues. Germline lookup yields CDR1 MGHRA and CDR2 YSYEKL.

The rearrangement joins TRBV4-2 to TRBJ1-5; D remains ambiguous. The CDR3 spans 17 residues. The germline gives CDR1 LGHNA, CDR2 YNFKEQ. Trimming left V 0 bases short and J 0 bases short, with 12 bases between. The CDR3 loop reads CASSQDVVTVSNQPQHF. In nucleotides, the CDR3 is TGTGCCAGCAGCCAAGATGTTGTAACAGTTAGCAATCAGCCCCAGCATTTT.

The chain carries TRBV7-4 and TRBJ1-5; D is unclear. Per germline, CDR1 SGHVT and CDR2 SQSDAQ. Trimming shortened V by 2 bases and J by 0 bases, and 14 bases separated the two germline ends. This CDR3 contains 17 residues. The CDR3: CASSLRQALYSNQPQHF. The CDR3 nucleotides read TGTGCCAGCAGCTTAAGGCAGGCTTTGTATAGCAATCAGCCCCAGCATTTT.

This chain uses TRBV7-8 with TRBJ1-3, with 8 bases that match TRBD1. The CDR3 is 16 residues long. V was pared by 4 bases and J by 8 bases, with 13 bases of the junction left unmatched. Germline V gene sequence: CDR1 SGHVS, CDR2 FQNEAQ. The CDR3 bases are TGTGCCAGCAGCTATGGACAGGGAATCCCTGTGGACACCATATATTTT. It is translated as CASSYGQGIPVDTIYF.

There are a few counts of this clone. This chain connects TRBV5-1 to TRBJ2-3; 7 bases are shared with TRBD2. The V and J ends lost 1 base and 2 bases, in that order; junction bases with no gene match: 7. Germline V lookup: CDR1 SGHRS, CDR2 YFSETQ. This CDR3 has 16 amino acids. CDR3 amino acids: CASSLYRGDYTDTQYF. DNA for the CDR3: TGCGCCAGCAGCTTGTACCGGGGGGACTACACAGATACGCAGTATTTT.

The V gene is TRBV3-1 (or the pseudogene TRBV3-2), the J gene TRBJ2-2; 9 bases align to TRBD1. The CDR3 has 15 amino acids. Germline CDR1 and CDR2: LGHDT and YNNKEL (reference sequence). Trimming at V came to 3 bases and at J to 5 bases, leaving 4 bases not matched to a gene. CDR3 residues: CASSQRTGVTGELFF. The CDR3 bases are TGTGCCAGCAGCCAGAGGACAGGGGTTACCGGGGAGCTGTTTTTT.

This clone was picked up one time. This rearrangement joins TRBV9 to TRBJ1-1, with D unresolved. Between the trimmed V and J ends, which lost 0 bases and 1 base, there was a span of 4 bases. The CDR3 sequence is 13 residues long. CDR1 and CDR2 from the germline V gene are SGDLS and YYNGEE. The DNA for the CDR3 is TGTGCCAGCAGCGTAGGTAGGAACACTGAAGCTTTCTTT. Its translation: CASSVGRNTEAFF.

The chain couples TRBV12-5 to TRBJ1-1; 7 bases are shared with TRBD1. V lost 2 bases, J lost 1 base, and 7 bases stayed unmatched. The germline V gene encodes CDR1 LGHNT and CDR2 FRNRAP. The CDR3 is 16 residues long. CDR3 in DNA: TGTGCTAGTGGTTTGAGCCCAGGGGGGAAGAACACTGAAGCTTTCTTT. Protein sequence: CASGLSPGGKNTEAFF.

The chain has TRBV28 and TRBJ1-1; D not certain. CDR1 and CDR2 from the germline V gene are MDHEN and SYDVKM. The ends were cut back, 5 bases at V and 1 base at J, with 8 bases in the middle. CDR3 size: 13 residues. CDR3: CASSRDGNTEAFF. The CDR3 coding sequence is TGTGCCAGCAGTCGGGATGGGAACACTGAAGCTTTCTTT.